This TCR beta chain derives from a study of cytomegalovirus exposure and HLA in healthy donors. Whole-study findings and limits: It was about 180 TCR beta chains that were listed as cytomegalovirus-associated.

About this clone itself: The antigen remains undetermined.

PCR involved 60 Vbeta and 13 Jbeta primers. Data came from immunoSEQ multiplex PCR; TCRdb stores just in-frame clones and leaves some out. The table lists 80,000 or so clones, around 65% of them singletons. The TCR sequence derives from a man between 60 and 75 years old in good health and CMV-seropositive. Sequencing was carried out using PBMCs.

CDR3 residues: CASKGQGNGSPLHF. In DNA form, the CDR3 reads TGTGCCAGCAAGGGACAGGGGAACGGTTCACCCCTCCACTTT. V usage is TRBV27 and J usage is TRBJ1-6; 10 positions agree with TRBD1. The CDR3 runs to 14 residues. The V gene end was trimmed by 7 bases and the J gene end by 9 bases; junction bases not matched to a gene: 6. The germline V gene has CDR1 MNHEY and CDR2 SMNVEV (reference sequence).